The clone carrying this T cell receptor beta chain was found a few times. Its specificity is unknown. The sample comes from a study of T cells in Graves' hyperthyroidism and ophthalmopathy. Findings and caveats of the study: A model of 13 V-J features distinguished ophthalmopathy from stable hyperthyroidism.

Regions amplified from RNA transcripts were the TCR beta CDR3 regions. The study used the HTBI primer set for a first-round RT-PCR of the TCR CDR3. From the multiplex PCR reads, TCRdb called clonotypes with MiXCR, one entry per CDR3 protein. The sample lists a few hundred thousand distinct CDR3 sequences; approximately 19% were seen once. Lactation, pregnancy, other autoimmune disease or uncontrolled infection excluded patients. In germline, CDR1 is SEHNR, CDR2 FQNEAQ (reference sequence). The CDR3 loop spans 15 amino acids. The V gene end was trimmed by 5 bases and the J gene end by 1 base; junction bases not matched to a gene: 4.

The TCR was taken from a man aged 50 to 59 with Graves' ophthalmopathy. The chain has TRBV7-9 and TRBJ2-1; TRBD1 matches at 8 bases. Sequences were obtained from blood. The CDR3, as DNA: TGTGCCAGCAGCCGGCGACAGGGGTCCTACAATGAGCAGTTCTTC. Translating it yields CASSRRQGSYNEQFF.